The 15 T cell receptor beta chains given below trace back to one sample, sequenced in a study of shared clonotypes between healthy human individuals. Sequenced by immunoSEQ multiplex PCR; TCRdb stores in-frame clones only, minus some. The sample consists of about 480,000 clones, about 80% of them appearing once. The sequenced material came from PBMCs. Receptor source: a woman aged 40 to 55 in good health. Some clones in this sample may be carry-over from other donors' samples.

The chain links TRBV9 to TRBJ2-2; 11 bases agree with TRBD1. V lost 5 bases, J lost 6 bases, and 12 bases stayed unmatched. Per germline, CDR1 SGDLS and CDR2 YYNGEE. The CDR3 runs 17 residues. CDR3 protein: CASSHRTGGREAGELFF. The CDR3 nucleotides read TGTGCCAGCAGTCATCGGACAGGGGGCCGGGAGGCCGGGGAGCTGTTTTTT.

J is TRBJ1-6 and V is TRBV27; D remains ambiguous. Per the germline V gene, CDR1 is MNHEY and CDR2 is SMNVEV (reference sequence). The CDR3 is made up of 15 amino acids. The V and J ends lost 5 bases and 5 bases respectively, with 13 bases between them. CDR3 nucleotides: TGTGCCAGCAGTCCCTGGCCTGGGGATAATTCACCCCTCCACTTT. This encodes CASSPWPGDNSPLHF.

The chain combines TRBV29-1 with TRBJ1-2; D gene unclear. The CDR3 spans 12 residues. The V gene's germline CDR1 is SQVTM and CDR2 ANQGSEA. V lost 5 bases and J 4 bases, leaving 11 bases between the germline ends. CDR3: CSVSGNLYGYTF. The CDR3 region has the DNA TGCAGCGTTAGTGGAAATCTCTATGGCTACACCTTC. The variable domain in full, with the rest retrieved from reference TRBV29-1 and TRBJ1-2, is SAVISQKPSRDICQRGTSLTIQCQVDSQVTMMFWYRQQPGQSLTLIATANQGSEATYESGFVIDKFPISRPNLTFSTLTVSNMSPEDSSIYLCSVSGNLYGYTFGSGTRLTVV.

Concerning this clone: Other DNA sequences within the sample encode an identical CDR3. The chain carries TRBV7-3 and TRBJ1-1; D may be TRBD1 (6 bases). This CDR3 has 14 residues. Germline lookup yields CDR1 SGHTA and CDR2 FQGTGA. V lost 0 bases and J lost 1, with 6 bases in between. CDR3 region: CASSLTGGNTEAFF. DNA for the CDR3: TGTGCCAGCAGCTTAACAGGGGGGAACACTGAAGCTTTCTTT.

The chain's CDR3 is CSVAPRQQETQYF. DNA for the CDR3: TGCAGCGTTGCCCCCAGACAGCAAGAGACCCAGTACTTC. V is TRBV29-1 and J is TRBJ2-5; D is possibly TRBD1 (5 bases). V was cut by 4 bases and J by 2 bases, with 11 bases left in between. Germline assignment: CDR1 SQVTM and CDR2 ANQGSEA. The CDR3 contains 13 residues.

The rearrangement uses TRBV7-9 and TRBJ2-2, with a weak D call TRBD2 (6 bases). The germline V gene encodes CDR1 SEHNR and CDR2 FQNEAQ (reference sequence). The ends were cut back, 7 bases at V and 3 bases at J, with 12 bases in the middle. The CDR3 extends over 14 amino acids. As DNA, the CDR3 is TGTGCCAGCACCCCCGGGACTCACACCGGGGAGCTGTTTTTT. It yields the protein CASTPGTHTGELFF.

The chain uses TRBV15 and TRBJ1-1, with D possibly being TRBD1 (5 bases). The CDR3 is 12 residues long. Trimming took 8 bases from V and 9 from J, leaving 16 bases between them. Germline loops: CDR1 LNHNV, CDR2 YYDKDF (reference sequence). CDR3 DNA: TGTGCCACCTCTACTCTCGACAGCAAAGCTTTCTTT. Its protein is CATSTLDSKAFF.

The rearrangement joins TRBV6-5 to TRBJ2-7; D might be TRBD1 (6 bases). Germline V lookup: CDR1 MNHEY, CDR2 SVGAGI. Trimming took off 4 bases at V and 3 bases at J, with 13 bases between the two ends. The CDR3 runs to 14 residues. As DNA, the CDR3 is TGTGCCAGCAGTTTGGCGACAGGTATCTACGAGCAGTACTTC. Amino acids: CASSLATGIYEQYF.

The chain combines TRBV28 with TRBJ2-2, with TRBD2 matching 11 bases. This CDR3 spans 16 amino acids. Germline trimming cut 2 bases from V and 8 bases from J; bases unmatched to any gene: 7. From germline, CDR1 is MDHEN and CDR2 SYDVKM. The CDR3 sequence is CASSLILLAGAGELFF. The CDR3 nucleotides are TGTGCCAGCAGTTTAATCTTACTAGCGGGAGCGGGGGAGCTGTTTTTT. Looking up the rest from reference TRBV28 and TRBJ2-2 gives the full variable domain: DVKVTQSSRYLVKRTGEKVFLECVQDMDHENMFWYRQDPGLGLRLIYFSYDVKMKEKGDIPEGYSVSREKKERFSLILESASTNQTSMYLCASSLILLAGAGELFFGEGSRLTVL.

The rearrangement joins TRBV19 to TRBJ1-5; D gene uncertain. V dropped 2 bases and J dropped 1 base, with 9 bases sitting between them. The germline gives CDR1 LNHDA, CDR2 SQIVND (reference sequence). The CDR3 spans 15 residues. The CDR3 DNA reads TGTGCCAGTAGTATACAGGTCAACAGCAATCAGCCCCAGCATTTT. Translation gives CASSIQVNSNQPQHF.

This clone was seen only once. The V call is TRBV19, the J call TRBJ2-3, with 8 nucleotides matching TRBD1. J lost 4 bases, V lost 6 bases, and 0 bases had no gene match. The CDR3 has 12 residues. The germline gives CDR1 LNHDA, CDR2 SQIVND (reference sequence). The CDR3 loop is CASRTGADTQYF. CDR3 nucleotides: TGTGCCAGTAGGACAGGGGCAGATACGCAGTATTTT.

This clone was observed at least ten times. Different DNA sequences within this sample yield the same CDR3. The rearrangement uses TRBV5-6 and TRBJ1-2; 7 nucleotides agree with TRBD1. This CDR3 is 15 amino acids long. CDR1 and CDR2 from the germline V gene are SGHDT and YYEEEE. With V trimmed by 3 bases and J by 8 bases, 13 bases remained unmatched. As DNA, the CDR3 is TGTGCCAGCAGCTCCCGGGACAGCGCCTTGGAGGGCTACACCTTC. The encoded protein is CASSSRDSALEGYTF.

The CDR3 loop is CASSGRVDTGELFF. In DNA form, the CDR3 reads TGTGCCAGCAGTGGCAGGGTTGACACCGGGGAGCTGTTTTTT. V usage is TRBV2 and J usage is TRBJ2-2, with D possibly being TRBD1 (5 bases). The V gene's germline CDR1 is SNHLY and CDR2 FYNNEI. The CDR3 has 14 residues. Trimming pared 4 bases from V and 3 bases from J, leaving 9 bases between.

The rearrangement uses TRBV5-1 and TRBJ2-2; D is perhaps TRBD1 or TRBD2 (5 bases each). Germline-derived CDR1 and CDR2 are SGHRS and YFSETQ. The CDR3 contains 14 residues. The V gene lost 4 bases and the J gene lost 6 bases, with 13 bases spanning the gap. The CDR3 nucleotides read TGCGCCAGCAGCAACCCCCAGGGAGCCGGGGAGCTGTTTTTT. Amino acid sequence: CASSNPQGAGELFF.

The V call is TRBV11-2, the J call TRBJ1-4; possible D gene TRBD1, 6 bases. The CDR3 has 17 amino acids. Trimming pared 2 bases from V and 5 bases from J, leaving 18 bases between. Germline CDR1 and CDR2: SGHAT and FQNNGV. In DNA form, the CDR3 reads TGTGCCAGCAGCTTATATCCCCAAGGACAGTCGAATGAAAAACTGTTTTTT. As protein: CASSLYPQGQSNEKLFF.